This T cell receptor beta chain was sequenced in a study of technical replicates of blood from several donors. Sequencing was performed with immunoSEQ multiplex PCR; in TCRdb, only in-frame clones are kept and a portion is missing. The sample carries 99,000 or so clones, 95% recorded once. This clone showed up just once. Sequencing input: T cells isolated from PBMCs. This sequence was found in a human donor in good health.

The CDR3 reads CASRGKQGAAGELFF. DNA for the CDR3: TGTGCCAGTAGAGGAAAACAGGGGGCGGCCGGGGAGCTGTTTTTT. J is TRBJ2-2 and V is TRBV19; 9 bases are a match to TRBD1. CDR1 and CDR2 from the germline V gene are LNHDA and SQIVND (reference sequence). V lost 6 bases to trimming and J lost 6 bases; unmatched junction nucleotides: 8. The CDR3 sequence is 15 residues long.